One sample yielded the 26 T cell receptor beta chains listed below, sequenced in a study of shared clonotypes between healthy human individuals. Sequencing was performed with immunoSEQ multiplex PCR; in TCRdb, only in-frame clones are kept and a portion is missing. Of roughly 2.2 million clones listed, roughly 90% are singletons. Specimen: naive CD4+ T cells from PBMCs. The subset: CD45RA+ positively selected. These receptors originate from a man aged 18 to 30 in good health. Some clones in this sample may be carry-over from other donors' samples.

This clone was detected a few times. The V gene is TRBV5-4, the J gene TRBJ1-1; D remains unclear. This CDR3 comprises 12 residues. Trimming cost V 5 bases and J 3 bases, with 8 bases left between them. Germline CDR1 reads SGHNT; CDR2 reads YYREEE (reference sequence). The CDR3 nucleotides read TGTGCCAGCAGTAGGGTAGACACTGAAGCTTTCTTT. Translated: CASSRVDTEAFF.

J is TRBJ1-1 and V is TRBV4-3, with D possibly being TRBD1 (6 bases). CDR3 length equals 14 residues. Trimming took off 3 bases at V and 1 base at J, with 9 bases between the two ends. CDR1 is LGHNA and CDR2 is YSLEER in the germline V gene. CDR3 residues: CASSQPQGNTEAFF. The CDR3 DNA reads as TGCGCCAGCAGCCAGCCACAGGGGAACACTGAAGCTTTCTTT.

The chain links TRBV7-8 to TRBJ2-5; no clear D. Trimming shortened V by 5 bases and J by 5 bases, and 18 bases separated the two germline ends. The CDR3 totals 15 residues. The V gene's germline CDR1 is SGHVS and CDR2 FQNEAQ. CDR3 bases: TGTGCCAGCAGCCTTAGGAACGTCGTGGGCGAGACCCAGTACTTC. Encoded protein: CASSLRNVVGETQYF.

The chain joins TRBV7-3 to TRBJ2-1; 8 nucleotides agree with TRBD1. The CDR3 contains 15 residues. CDR1 and CDR2 from the germline V gene are SGHTA and FQGTGA. V gave up 5 bases and J gave up 9 bases; unmatched junction bases: 12. CDR3 in amino acids: CASSPGQGLMPEQFF. The CDR3 DNA is TGTGCCAGCAGCCCCGGACAGGGTCTTATGCCTGAGCAGTTCTTC.

The chain links TRBV5-1 to TRBJ1-1, with D uncertain. This CDR3 has 15 residues. V lost 7 bases, J lost 1 base, and 17 bases lay in between. Germline values: CDR1 SGHRS, CDR2 YFSETQ. The CDR3 loop is CASAPLLWPNTEAFF. The CDR3 region has the DNA TGCGCCAGCGCCCCTTTACTGTGGCCGAACACTGAAGCTTTCTTT.

As regards this clone: This sample also contains other DNA sequences that code for the same CDR3. CDR3 DNA: TGTGCCAGTAGCATTGGGGGGTCCGGGGCCAACGTCCTGACTTTC. Protein product: CASSIGGSGANVLTF. The chain uses TRBV19 and TRBJ2-6, with D possibly matching TRBD2 (6 bases). The CDR3 totals 15 residues. V lost 6 bases and J 4 bases, leaving 13 bases between the germline ends. Germline assignment: CDR1 LNHDA and CDR2 SQIVND (reference sequence). The full variable domain, its missing parts supplied by reference TRBV19 and TRBJ2-6, is DGGITQSPKYLFRKEGQNVTLSCEQNLNHDAMYWYRQDPGQGLRLIYYSQIVNDFQKGDIAEGYSVSREKKESFPLTVTSAQKNPTAFYLCASSIGGSGANVLTFGAGSRLTVL.

The V and J genes are TRBV7-3 and TRBJ2-1, with TRBD2 identical over 8 bases. CDR3 length equals 16 residues. Germline V gene data show CDR1 as SGHTA and CDR2 as FQGTGA. Trimming at V came to 5 bases and at J to 9 bases, leaving 15 bases not matched to a gene. The CDR3 loop reads CASSPRGSGIIREQFF. The CDR3 bases are TGTGCCAGCAGCCCCAGAGGTAGCGGGATTATCCGTGAGCAGTTCTTC.

Turning to this clone: The same CDR3 is also encoded by other DNA sequences in this sample. CDR3 sequence (DNA): TGCGCCAGCAGCTTGGCAGGGACAGGGAGCGAAAAACTGTTTTTT. This gives the protein CASSLAGTGSEKLFF. The V gene is TRBV5-1, the J gene TRBJ1-4; TRBD1 matches at 9 bases. V trimming: 0 bases; J trimming: 8 bases; junction bases outside the gene matches: 5. Germline V lookup: CDR1 SGHRS, CDR2 YFSETQ. The CDR3 consists of 15 residues.

The chain employs TRBV11-3 and TRBJ2-7; 11 nucleotides agree with TRBD2. With V trimmed by 5 bases and J by 6 bases, 9 bases remained unmatched. The V gene's germline CDR1 is SGHNT and CDR2 YENEEA. This CDR3 comprises 15 residues. The CDR3: CASSLGTSGWGEQYF. The CDR3 nucleotides are TGTGCCAGCAGCCTCGGGACTAGCGGTTGGGGCGAGCAGTACTTC.

With respect to this clone: This sample includes further DNA sequences coding for the same CDR3. This chain links TRBV6-5 with TRBJ1-2; 9 nucleotides agree with TRBD1. Germline CDR1 and CDR2: MNHEY and SVGAGI. J was trimmed by 4 bases and V by 0 bases; bases with no gene match: 3. CDR3 length: 15 amino acids. The CDR3 nucleotides are TGTGCCAGCAGTTACTCGGGACAGGGCGGCTATGGCTACACCTTC. Encoded protein: CASSYSGQGGYGYTF.

This chain connects TRBV19 to TRBJ1-5; a possible D gene is TRBD1 (5 bases). Germline-derived CDR1 and CDR2 are LNHDA and SQIVND (reference sequence). The CDR3 has 13 amino acids. The ends were cut back, 3 bases at V and 4 bases at J, with 7 bases in the middle. CDR3 DNA sequence: TGTGCCAGTAGTATGACAGAGAATCAGCCCCAGCATTTT. Its protein product is CASSMTENQPQHF.

This chain joins TRBV7-2 and TRBJ2-7; no reliable D call. Germline-derived CDR1 and CDR2 are SGHTA and FQGNSA. Trimming shortened V by 6 bases and J by 2 bases, and 17 bases separated the two germline ends. This CDR3 comprises 15 residues. As DNA, the CDR3 is TGTGCCAGCAGAAAAGGGATTAGTTTGGCCTACGAGCAGTACTTC. This codes for CASRKGISLAYEQYF. Drawing the rest from reference TRBV7-2 and TRBJ2-7, the complete variable domain is GAGVSQSPSNKVTEKGKDVELRCDPISGHTALYWYRQSLGQGLEFLIYFQGNSAPDKSGLPSDRFSAERTGGSVSTLTIQRTQQEDSAVYLCASRKGISLAYEQYFGPGTRLTVT.

Of note for this clone: The same CDR3 can be traced to other DNA sequences in this sample. The chain combines TRBV5-1 with TRBJ1-2; D unclear. The CDR3 contains 13 residues. The V gene lost 0 bases and the J gene lost 6 bases, with 9 bases spanning the gap. The germline CDR1 and CDR2 sequences are SGHRS and YFSETQ. CDR3 amino acids: CASSLDGKNGYTF. As DNA, the CDR3 is TGCGCCAGCAGCTTGGACGGAAAGAATGGCTACACCTTC.

The chain is built from TRBV9 and TRBJ2-5, with 8 bases identical to TRBD2. Germline V gives CDR1 SGDLS, CDR2 YYNGEE. CDR3 length: 14 residues. V shed 3 bases, J shed 1 base, and the junction held 2 bases outside the gene matches. The DNA of the CDR3 is TGTGCCAGCAGCGCCGGACTAGCCCAAGAGACCCAGTACTTC. Its protein is CASSAGLAQETQYF.

This sequence joins TRBV2 and TRBJ2-6, with D possibly being TRBD1 (6 bases). Trimming took off 5 bases at V and 0 bases at J, with 11 bases between the two ends. This CDR3 is 16 amino acids long. Germline V lookup: CDR1 SNHLY, CDR2 FYNNEI. The CDR3 nucleotides are TGTGCCAGCAGTTTGACAGGTTCCTCTGGGGCCAACGTCCTGACTTTC. Translation gives CASSLTGSSGANVLTF.

The chain has TRBV27 and TRBJ2-7; 11 nucleotides align to TRBD2. The CDR3 loop spans 14 amino acids. Germline CDR1 MNHEY, CDR2 SMNVEV (reference sequence). V dropped 6 bases and J dropped 0; count of bases not matched to a gene: 1. The CDR3, as DNA: TGTGCCAGCAGACTAGCGGGAGACTCCTACGAGCAGTACTTC. This sequence encodes CASRLAGDSYEQYF.

Here the CDR3 reads CASSSINQLAGNTIYF. DNA for the CDR3: TGTGCCAGCAGCTCGATTAACCAGCTCGCTGGAAACACCATATATTTT. V usage is TRBV5-6 and J usage is TRBJ1-3; no clear D. This CDR3 contains 16 residues. CDR1 is SGHDT and CDR2 is YYEEEE in the germline V gene. V was pared by 3 bases and J by 2 bases, with 15 bases between.

The chain combines TRBV2 with TRBJ1-2; tentatively, D is TRBD1 (5 bases). CDR3 length: 13 amino acids. The V and J ends lost 3 bases and 6 bases respectively, with 11 bases between them. Per the germline V gene, CDR1 is SNHLY and CDR2 is FYNNEI. CDR3 loop: CASSDPRADGYTF. CDR3 DNA sequence: TGTGCCAGCAGTGATCCCAGGGCGGATGGCTACACCTTC.

The V call is TRBV18, the J call TRBJ2-7; the D gene is possibly TRBD2 (6 bases). CDR1 is KGHSH, CDR2 LQKENI, per germline. CDR3 size: 13 residues. V gave up 4 bases and J gave up 6 bases, with 13 bases separating them. The CDR3 DNA is TGTGCCAGCTCACTGGAGGAGGGCTTCGAGCAGTACTTC. Translating gives CASSLEEGFEQYF.

This clone was counted between two and nine times. The chain has TRBV2 and TRBJ1-1; tentatively, D is TRBD1 (5 bases). The CDR3 loop spans 14 amino acids. The V and J ends lost 6 bases and 1 base respectively, with 12 bases between them. The germline V gene encodes CDR1 SNHLY and CDR2 FYNNEI. Written as DNA, the CDR3 is TGTGCCAGCAGGGGACTCCAGGGGAACACTGAAGCTTTCTTT. Protein: CASRGLQGNTEAFF.

The rearrangement joins TRBV7-2 to TRBJ1-5; D unresolved. The germline V and J ends were trimmed by 0 bases and 11 bases, with 17 bases remaining between them. This CDR3 has 15 amino acids. Germline V gene data show CDR1 as SGHTA and CDR2 as FQGNSA. CDR3 sequence: CASSLAGVSPEAQHF. For the CDR3, the DNA is TGTGCCAGCAGCTTAGCGGGCGTCTCGCCGGAGGCCCAGCATTTT.

The chain links TRBV30 to TRBJ1-6; a weak D match, TRBD1 (6 bases). V was clipped by 5 bases and J by 9 bases, with 20 bases between them. CDR1 and CDR2 from the germline V gene are GTSNPN and SVGIG (reference sequence). CDR3 length equals 15 residues. The CDR3 protein is CAWGESGRGASPLHF. CDR3 DNA: TGTGCCTGGGGGGAGTCTGGCAGGGGAGCTTCACCCCTCCACTTT.

The CDR3 sequence: CASSFGRSLSGNTIYF. The CDR3 DNA reads as TGTGCCAGCAGCTTTGGTCGGAGCCTCTCTGGAAACACCATATATTTT. The rearrangement uses TRBV7-9 and TRBJ1-3; no reliable D call. From germline, CDR1 is SEHNR and CDR2 FQNEAQ (reference sequence). Trimming removed 3 bases from V and 0 bases from J, with 12 bases in between. This CDR3 has 16 amino acids.

The rearrangement links TRBV6-1 to TRBJ2-4; D is unclear. The CDR3 runs 11 residues. Germline V gene lookup returns CDR1 MNHNS and CDR2 SASEGT. V was pared by 7 bases and J by 7 bases, with 8 bases between. CDR3 sequence reads: CASKMMNIQYF. In nucleotides, the CDR3 is TGTGCCAGCAAAATGATGAACATTCAGTACTTC.

This clone occurred once. Other DNA sequences in this specimen translate into the identical CDR3. The gene calls are TRBV7-3 and TRBJ1-2, with D unclear. The germline V and J ends were trimmed by 2 bases and 5 bases, with 12 bases remaining between them. The germline gives CDR1 SGHTA, CDR2 FQGTGA. The CDR3 has 14 amino acids. CDR3 amino acids: CASSLLPGPYGYTF. In DNA, the CDR3 is TGTGCCAGCAGCTTACTACCGGGCCCTTATGGCTACACCTTC.

The chain employs TRBV7-9 and TRBJ1-5; D remains unclear. V shed 5 bases and J shed 0 bases, with 17 bases lying between them. The CDR3 totals 17 residues. Germline CDR1 SEHNR, CDR2 FQNEAQ (reference sequence). The CDR3 DNA sequence: TGTGCCAGCAGCCACGGGTCTCCTCCACATAGCAATCAGCCCCAGCATTTT. This sequence encodes CASSHGSPPHSNQPQHF. Drawing the rest from reference TRBV7-9 and TRBJ1-5, the complete variable domain is DTGVSQNPRHKITKRGQNVTFRCDPISEHNRLYWYRQTLGQGPEFLTYFQNEAQLEKSRLLSDRFSAERPKGSFSTLEIQRTEQGDSAMYLCASSHGSPPHSNQPQHFGDGTRLSIL.